A selection of T cell receptor beta chains follows, all from one sample in a study of T cells of healthy individuals. From the 5' RACE reads, TCRdb called clonotypes with MiXCR, one entry per CDR3 protein. The table records tens of thousands of distinct CDR3 sequences, 15% to 20% of them present only once. These TCRs come from a human donor in good health. Both conserved end residues are part of each CDR3. D genes are given only for firm matches. Size is stated for part of the rows, as once, few or many counts, or as a class when the clone is expanded.

CDR3 length: 14
clone size: many
J gene: TRBJ1-1
D gene: NA
V gene: TRBV20-1
CDR3 DNA: TGCAGTGCTAGAGATCATCGGGGGGGAACTGAAGCTTTCTTT
CDR3 protein: CSARDHRGGTEAFF

CDR3 length: 16
clone size: few
J gene: TRBJ1-6
D gene: NA
V gene: TRBV5-1
CDR3 DNA: TGCGCCAGCAGCTTGGAAGGGCATCCAGGCAATTCACCCCTCCACTTT
CDR3 protein: CASSLEGHPGNSPLHF

CDR3 length: 15
clone size: few
J gene: TRBJ2-1
D gene: TRBD2
V gene: TRBV2
CDR3 DNA: TGTGCCAGCAGTGAAGGGGAGGGGTGGAGGAATGAGCAGTTCTTC
CDR3 protein: CASSEGEGWRNEQFF

CDR3 length: 16
clone size: NA
J gene: TRBJ2-1
D gene: TRBD2
V gene: TRBV5-1
CDR3 DNA: TGCGCCAGCAGCTTGGGACTAGCGGGGGGGCGGAATGAGCAGTTCTTC
CDR3 protein: CASSLGLAGGRNEQFF

CDR3 length: 15
clone size: NA
J gene: TRBJ2-1
D gene: NA
V gene: TRBV7-2
CDR3 DNA: TGTGCCAGCAGCTCAGACTGGAGCTCCTACAATGAGCAGTTCTTC
CDR3 protein: CASSSDWSSYNEQFF

CDR3 length: 13
clone size: few
J gene: TRBJ1-5
D gene: NA
V gene: TRBV2
CDR3 DNA: TGTGCCAGCAGCCTACGGGAGAATCAGCCCCAGCATTTT
CDR3 protein: CASSLRENQPQHF

CDR3 length: 14
clone size: NA
J gene: TRBJ2-1
D gene: NA
V gene: TRBV5-1
CDR3 DNA: TGCGCCAGCAGCTTGGATCTAGCCTCCAATGAGCAGTTCTTC
CDR3 protein: CASSLDLASNEQFF

CDR3 length: 14
clone size: NA
J gene: TRBJ1-1
D gene: TRBD1
V gene: TRBV6-1
CDR3 DNA: TGTGCCAGCAGCATTACAGGGGAGGGTGTTGAAGCTTTCTTT
CDR3 protein: CASSITGEGVEAFF

CDR3 length: 14
clone size: NA
J gene: TRBJ1-1
D gene: NA
V gene: TRBV10-1
CDR3 DNA: TGCGCCAGCAGTGAGTCAGCGGGGAACACTGAAGCTTTCTTT
CDR3 protein: CASSESAGNTEAFF

CDR3 length: 12
clone size: NA
J gene: TRBJ2-1
D gene: NA
V gene: TRBV20-1
CDR3 DNA: TGCAGTGCTAGGGGACTTTTTGCCCTAGAGTTCTTC
CDR3 protein: CSARGLFALEFF

CDR3 length: 14
clone size: many
J gene: TRBJ2-7
D gene: TRBD1
V gene: TRBV10-3
CDR3 DNA: TGTGCCATCAGTGGAGCAGGGGGCTACTACGAGCAGTACTTC
CDR3 protein: CAISGAGGYYEQYF

CDR3 length: 13
clone size: many
J gene: TRBJ2-3
D gene: NA
V gene: TRBV6-5
CDR3 DNA: TGTGCCAGCAGTGACCCTAACGGGGGTACGCAGTATTTT
CDR3 protein: CASSDPNGGTQYF

CDR3 length: 15
clone size: few
J gene: TRBJ1-2
D gene: TRBD1
V gene: TRBV19
CDR3 DNA: TGTGCCAGTAGTACCCGGATGGGGACAGAGGGGAGCTACACCTTC
CDR3 protein: CASSTRMGTEGSYTF

CDR3 length: 15
clone size: many
J gene: TRBJ1-5
D gene: NA
V gene: TRBV2
CDR3 DNA: TGTGCCAGCAGGGAGGGTGACAGTAGCAATCAGCCCCAGCATTTT
CDR3 protein: CASREGDSSNQPQHF

CDR3 length: 17
clone size: NA
J gene: TRBJ2-2
D gene: TRBD2
V gene: TRBV7-9
CDR3 DNA: TGTGCCAGCAGCTTAAAGGGACTAGCGGGGGACACCGGGGAGCTGTTTTTT
CDR3 protein: CASSLKGLAGDTGELFF

CDR3 length: 13
clone size: many
J gene: TRBJ2-7
D gene: TRBD1
V gene: TRBV27
CDR3 DNA: TGTGCCAGCAGCCCACAGGGGGCCAACGAGCAGTACTTC
CDR3 protein: CASSPQGANEQYF

CDR3 length: 13
clone size: few
J gene: TRBJ2-6
D gene: NA
V gene: TRBV11-2
CDR3 DNA: TGTGCCAGCCGACCATCTGGGGCCAACGTCCTGACTTTC
CDR3 protein: CASRPSGANVLTF

CDR3 length: 13
clone size: few
J gene: TRBJ1-1
D gene: NA
V gene: TRBV7-2
CDR3 DNA: TGTGCCAGCAGCCCGACTGGAGTCACTGAAGCTTTCTTT
CDR3 protein: CASSPTGVTEAFF

CDR3 length: 15
clone size: NA
J gene: TRBJ2-5
D gene: NA
V gene: TRBV21-1
CDR3 DNA: TGTGCCAGCAGCACCCGACGAAGGAGGCGGGAGACCCAGTACTTC
CDR3 protein: CASSTRRRRRETQYF

CDR3 length: 13
clone size: many
J gene: TRBJ2-4
D gene: NA
V gene: TRBV20-1
CDR3 DNA: TGCAGTGCTGATAGAACTGGAGGGAACATTCAGTACTTC
CDR3 protein: CSADRTGGNIQYF

CDR3 length: 15
clone size: few
J gene: TRBJ1-1
D gene: NA
V gene: TRBV21-1
CDR3 DNA: TGTGCCAGCAGCCTCCAGGGAGCTATGAACACTGAAGCTTTCTTT
CDR3 protein: CASSLQGAMNTEAFF

CDR3 length: 17
clone size: few
J gene: TRBJ2-3
D gene: TRBD2
V gene: TRBV5-1
CDR3 DNA: TGCGCCAGCAGCTTGGTTTCTGGGAGGGCCAGGACAGATACGCAGTATTTT
CDR3 protein: CASSLVSGRARTDTQYF

CDR3 length: 14
clone size: many
J gene: TRBJ2-7
D gene: TRBD1
V gene: TRBV20-1
CDR3 DNA: TGCAGTGCTAGAGATCGGGACAGCATCTACGAGCAGTACTTC
CDR3 protein: CSARDRDSIYEQYF

CDR3 length: 14
clone size: NA
J gene: TRBJ2-1
D gene: TRBD2
V gene: TRBV7-6
CDR3 DNA: TGTGCCAGCAGCTCGCGGGGGGGCCCCAATGAGCAGTTCTTC
CDR3 protein: CASSSRGGPNEQFF

CDR3 length: 16
clone size: NA
J gene: TRBJ2-7
D gene: NA
V gene: TRBV5-1
CDR3 DNA: TGCGCCAGCAGCCCCGGGGAAGGGGTTAGCTCCTACGAGCAGTACTTC
CDR3 protein: CASSPGEGVSSYEQYF

CDR3 length: 14
clone size: NA
J gene: TRBJ2-5
D gene: TRBD2
V gene: TRBV5-4
CDR3 DNA: TGTGCCAGCAGCCCTCTAGCGGGAGCAGAGACCCAGTACTTC
CDR3 protein: CASSPLAGAETQYF

CDR3 length: 11
clone size: NA
J gene: TRBJ2-7
D gene: NA
V gene: TRBV6-2/TRBV6-3
CDR3 DNA: TGTGCCAGCAGTTTAGGGATTGAGCAGTACTTC
CDR3 protein: CASSLGIEQYF

CDR3 length: 15
clone size: many
J gene: TRBJ2-3
D gene: TRBD1
V gene: TRBV27
CDR3 DNA: TGTGCCAGCATGGGGTTAGAGGGGGCCACAGATACGCAGTATTTT
CDR3 protein: CASMGLEGATDTQYF

CDR3 length: 12
clone size: NA
J gene: TRBJ1-2
D gene: NA
V gene: TRBV7-2
CDR3 DNA: TGTGCCAGCAGCTTTGGAGGGGATGGCTACACCTTC
CDR3 protein: CASSFGGDGYTF

CDR3 length: 13
clone size: few
J gene: TRBJ2-4
D gene: NA
V gene: TRBV7-2
CDR3 DNA: TGTGCCAGCAGCTTAGTCACCAAAAACATTCAGTACTTC
CDR3 protein: CASSLVTKNIQYF

CDR3 length: 14
clone size: many
J gene: TRBJ1-1
D gene: TRBD1
V gene: TRBV4-2
CDR3 DNA: TGTGCCAGCAGCCAAGGACAGGGGGTGGCTGAAGCTTTCTTT
CDR3 protein: CASSQGQGVAEAFF

CDR3 length: 14
clone size: NA
J gene: TRBJ1-3
D gene: NA
V gene: TRBV5-1
CDR3 DNA: TGCGCCAGCAGCTTGGAAGGACCTGGAAACACCATATATTTT
CDR3 protein: CASSLEGPGNTIYF

CDR3 length: 14
clone size: NA
J gene: TRBJ2-5
D gene: NA
V gene: TRBV20-1
CDR3 DNA: TGCAGTGCTTCGGAAAGGAGGGTTGGGGAGACCCAGTACTTC
CDR3 protein: CSASERRVGETQYF

CDR3 length: 15
clone size: few
J gene: TRBJ2-1
D gene: NA
V gene: TRBV2
CDR3 DNA: TGTGCCAGCAGTAAAACAACTACCTCCTACAATGAGCAGTTCTTC
CDR3 protein: CASSKTTTSYNEQFF

CDR3 length: 12
clone size: few
J gene: TRBJ1-6
D gene: NA
V gene: TRBV28
CDR3 DNA: TGTGCCAGCAGCCTACAGGGCTCACCCCTCCACTTT
CDR3 protein: CASSLQGSPLHF

CDR3 length: 14
clone size: NA
J gene: TRBJ2-1
D gene: NA
V gene: TRBV12-3/TRBV12-4
CDR3 DNA: TGTGCCAGCAGCCCAGGGGGGGCCTACAATGAGCAGTTCTTC
CDR3 protein: CASSPGGAYNEQFF

CDR3 length: 11
clone size: few
J gene: TRBJ2-2
D gene: NA
V gene: TRBV3-1
CDR3 DNA: TGTGCCAGCAGCCAAGAGAAGGAGCTGTTTTTT
CDR3 protein: CASSQEKELFF

CDR3 length: 12
clone size: many
J gene: TRBJ1-5
D gene: NA
V gene: TRBV29-1
CDR3 DNA: TGCAGCGCCTCGACGGGAGATCAGCCCCAGCATTTT
CDR3 protein: CSASTGDQPQHF

CDR3 length: 16
clone size: few
J gene: TRBJ1-1
D gene: NA
V gene: TRBV5-5
CDR3 DNA: TGTGCCAGCATCCATCTCAGGGTCGGGAGGAACACTGAAGCTTTCTTT
CDR3 protein: CASIHLRVGRNTEAFF

CDR3 length: 16
clone size: many
J gene: TRBJ2-7
D gene: TRBD2
V gene: TRBV4-1
CDR3 DNA: TGCGCCAGCAGCCCATCGACTAGCGGGAGTAGCTACGAGCAGTACTTC
CDR3 protein: CASSPSTSGSSYEQYF

CDR3 length: 16
clone size: NA
J gene: TRBJ2-3
D gene: TRBD2
V gene: TRBV4-1
CDR3 DNA: TGCGCCAGCAGCCAGGTCCCTAGCGGGGGGGCAGATACGCAGTATTTT
CDR3 protein: CASSQVPSGGADTQYF

CDR3 length: 16
clone size: many
J gene: TRBJ2-5
D gene: TRBD2
V gene: TRBV20-1
CDR3 DNA: TGCAGTGCTAGTGCGTCTAGCGGAGCCGAAGCGGAGACCCAGTACTTC
CDR3 protein: CSASASSGAEAETQYF